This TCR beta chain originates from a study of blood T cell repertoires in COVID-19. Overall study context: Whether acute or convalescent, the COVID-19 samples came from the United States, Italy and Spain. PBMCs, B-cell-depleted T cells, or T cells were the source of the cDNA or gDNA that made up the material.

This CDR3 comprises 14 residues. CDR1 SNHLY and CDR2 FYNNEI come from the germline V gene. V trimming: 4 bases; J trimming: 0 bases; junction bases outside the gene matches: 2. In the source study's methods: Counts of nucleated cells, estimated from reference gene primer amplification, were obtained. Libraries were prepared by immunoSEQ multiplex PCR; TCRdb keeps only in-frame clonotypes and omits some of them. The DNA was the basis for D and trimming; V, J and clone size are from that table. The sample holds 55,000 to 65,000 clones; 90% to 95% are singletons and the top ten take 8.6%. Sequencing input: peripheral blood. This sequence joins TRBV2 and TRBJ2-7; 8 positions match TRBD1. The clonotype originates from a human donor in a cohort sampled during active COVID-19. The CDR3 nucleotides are TGTGCCAGCAGTGGGACAGGGAGCTCCTACGAGCAGTACTTC. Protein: CASSGTGSSYEQYF.